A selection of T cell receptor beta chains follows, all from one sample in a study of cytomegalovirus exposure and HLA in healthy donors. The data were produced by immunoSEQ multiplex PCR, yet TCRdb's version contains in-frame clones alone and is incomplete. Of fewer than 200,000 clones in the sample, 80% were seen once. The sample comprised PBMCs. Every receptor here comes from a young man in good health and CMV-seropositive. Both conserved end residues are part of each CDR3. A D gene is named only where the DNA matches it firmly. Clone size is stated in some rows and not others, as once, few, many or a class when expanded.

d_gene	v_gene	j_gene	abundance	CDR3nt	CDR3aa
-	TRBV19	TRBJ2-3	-	TGTGCCAGTAGTATAGGGACTTCGAGCACAGATACGCAGTATTTT	CASSIGTSSTDTQYF
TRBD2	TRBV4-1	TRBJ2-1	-	TGCGCCAGCAGCCAAGGGACTAGCGGGCACAGCAATGAGCAGTTCTTC	CASSQGTSGHSNEQFF
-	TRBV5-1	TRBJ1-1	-	TGCGCCAGCAGCTTGGGTGTCTCACCAGGCACTGAAGCTTTCTTT	CASSLGVSPGTEAFF
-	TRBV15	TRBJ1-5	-	TGTGCCACCAGCAGGGGTATGGGGGGATTATTTCAGCCCCAGCATTTT	CATSRGMGGLFQPQHF
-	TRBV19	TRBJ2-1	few	TGTGCCAGTAGTCCCGGGGGTTCCAATGAGCAGTTCTTC	CASSPGGSNEQFF
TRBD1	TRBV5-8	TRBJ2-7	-	TGTGCCAGCAGCCCAGGAGAAAGGACAGGTCGTTCCTACGAGCAGTACTTC	CASSPGERTGRSYEQYF
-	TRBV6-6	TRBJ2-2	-	TGTGCCGGGATGGGGCAAAACACCGGGGAGCTGTTTTTT	CAGMGQNTGELFF
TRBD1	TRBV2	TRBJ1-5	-	TGTGCCAGCAGTGGGGGACAGTATAGCAATCAGCCCCAGCATTTT	CASSGGQYSNQPQHF
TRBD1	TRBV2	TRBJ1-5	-	TGTGCCAGCAGTGAAGACAGGGGGTCGGTTCAGCCCCAGCATTTT	CASSEDRGSVQPQHF
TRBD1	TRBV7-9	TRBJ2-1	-	TGTGCCAGCAGCATTCAGCGGACAGGGGCCAATGAGCAGTTCTTC	CASSIQRTGANEQFF
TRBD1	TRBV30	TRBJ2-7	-	TGTGCCTGGAGATCGGGGGACAGGTCCTACGAGCAGTACTTC	CAWRSGDRSYEQYF
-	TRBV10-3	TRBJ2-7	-	TGTGCCATCAGTGAACTCTTCGGAGGCGGACTAAACTCCTACGAGCAGTACTTC	CAISELFGGGLNSYEQYF
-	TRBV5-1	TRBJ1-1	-	TGCGCCAGCAGCTTGGGGGCAGGTAACACTGAAGCTTTCTTT	CASSLGAGNTEAFF
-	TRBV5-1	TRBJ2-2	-	TGCGCCAGCAGCCTTGTAATCGGAGCCGCGAACACCGGGGAGCTGTTTTTT	CASSLVIGAANTGELFF
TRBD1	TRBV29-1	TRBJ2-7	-	TGCAGCGGGGCCGGGACAGGTCCTTGGGAGCAGTACTTC	CSGAGTGPWEQYF
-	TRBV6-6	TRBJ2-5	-	TGTGCCAGCAGTTACTCCGGGGGTGGGGAGACCCAGTACTTC	CASSYSGGGETQYF
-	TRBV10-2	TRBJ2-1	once	TGCGCCAGCGGTAACAGCCCGTTCTTC	CASGNSPFF
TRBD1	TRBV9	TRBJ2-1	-	TGTGCCAGCAGCCCCCGGGACAGGGGGTCGTCATCCTACAATGAGCAGTTCTTC	CASSPRDRGSSSYNEQFF
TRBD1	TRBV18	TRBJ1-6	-	TGTGCCAGCTCACCGAGACACAGGGGTTATAATTCACCCCTCCACTTT	CASSPRHRGYNSPLHF
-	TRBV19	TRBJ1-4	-	TGTGCCAGTAGTATACCCTCCGGGTCGGATGAAAAACTGTTTTTT	CASSIPSGSDEKLFF
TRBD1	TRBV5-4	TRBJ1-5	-	TGTGCCAGCAGTCCGGGACAGGGGGTTCAGCCCCAGCATTTT	CASSPGQGVQPQHF
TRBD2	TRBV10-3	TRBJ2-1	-	TGTGCCATCAGTGAGTCGACTAGCGGGAGGGCCTCGTACAATGAGCAGTTCTTC	CAISESTSGRASYNEQFF
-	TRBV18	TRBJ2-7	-	TGTGCCAGCTCACCACTACAGGGCCTAGGGGAGCAGTACTTC	CASSPLQGLGEQYF
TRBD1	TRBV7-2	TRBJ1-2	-	TGTGCCAGCAGCCCAACGACAGGGGGAGGTGGTGGCTACACCTTC	CASSPTTGGGGGYTF
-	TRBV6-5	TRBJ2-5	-	TGTGCCAGCAGCCACCGGGACTTATCGCCAGAGACCCAGTACTTC	CASSHRDLSPETQYF
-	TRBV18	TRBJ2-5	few	TGTGCCAGCTCACCACGGCAGCAAGAGACCCAGTACTTC	CASSPRQQETQYF
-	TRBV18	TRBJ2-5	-	TGTGCCAGCTCCCCTCCGGCTCAGGGAGAGACCCAGTACTTC	CASSPPAQGETQYF
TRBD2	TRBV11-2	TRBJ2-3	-	TGTGCCAGCAGCCGTCTTCGGACTAGCGTTTATCCGAATACGCAGTATTTT	CASSRLRTSVYPNTQYF
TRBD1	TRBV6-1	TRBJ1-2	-	TGTGCCAGCAGTGAGATACAGGGGGACGGAAACGGCTACACCTTC	CASSEIQGDGNGYTF
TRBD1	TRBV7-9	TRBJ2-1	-	TGTGCCAGCAGCAACTTGGGGGACAGGGTCGGAAATGAGCAGTTCTTC	CASSNLGDRVGNEQFF
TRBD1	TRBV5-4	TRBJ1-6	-	TGTGCCAGCAGCCAGGGACAGGGGGCCTCACCCCTCCACTTT	CASSQGQGASPLHF
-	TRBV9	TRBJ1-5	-	TGTGCCAGCAGCCCTAGTCTGTCTTATCAGCCCCAGCATTTT	CASSPSLSYQPQHF
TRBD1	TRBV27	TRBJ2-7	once	TGTGCCAGCAGTCCCAAGACAGGGGTCCGCTTCTACGAGCAGTACTTC	CASSPKTGVRFYEQYF
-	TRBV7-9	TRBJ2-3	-	TGTGCCAGCAGCCCCGGGATTAGCACAGATACGCAGTATTTT	CASSPGISTDTQYF
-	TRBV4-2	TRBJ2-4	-	TGTGCCAGCAGCCAAGATCTTAGTACAGTCCTAGCCAAAAACATTCAGTACTTC	CASSQDLSTVLAKNIQYF
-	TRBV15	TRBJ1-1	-	TGTGCCACCAGCATCAGGGTGGGCACTGAAGCTTTCTTT	CATSIRVGTEAFF
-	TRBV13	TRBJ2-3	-	TGTGCCAGCAGCTTATCGGGAGTCACAGATACGCAGTATTTT	CASSLSGVTDTQYF
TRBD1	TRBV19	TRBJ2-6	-	TGTGCCAGTACCAGGACAGGGGTCGGAGGGGCCAACGTCCTGACTTTC	CASTRTGVGGANVLTF
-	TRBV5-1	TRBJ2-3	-	TGCGCCAGCAGCCAACAGAGAACCACAGATACGCAGTATTTT	CASSQQRTTDTQYF
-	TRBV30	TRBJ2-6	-	TGTGCCTGGAGTGTAGCTCGAGAAGCCGTCCTGACTTTC	CAWSVAREAVLTF
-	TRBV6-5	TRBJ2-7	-	TGTGCCAGCAGTTACGGGAGGGGGTTCAGCTCCTACGAGCAGTACTTC	CASSYGRGFSSYEQYF
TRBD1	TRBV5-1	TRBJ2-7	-	TGCGCCAGCAGCTTTTCAGGGGGCCCCACCTACGAGCAGTACTTC	CASSFSGGPTYEQYF
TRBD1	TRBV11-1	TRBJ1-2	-	TGTGCCAGCAGCTTTCCGGACAGGGGAGGCGGCTACACCTTC	CASSFPDRGGGYTF
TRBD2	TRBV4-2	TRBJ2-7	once	TGTGCCAGCAGCCAAGACTGGCGGGAGTTGACCTACGAGCAGTACTTC	CASSQDWRELTYEQYF
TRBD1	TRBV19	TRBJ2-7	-	TGTGCCAGTAGCGCCGGGACAGGGGGCTCCTACGAGCAGTACTTC	CASSAGTGGSYEQYF
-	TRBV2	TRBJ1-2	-	TGTGCCAGCAGTGAATTCAGGGGCTATGGCTACACCTTC	CASSEFRGYGYTF
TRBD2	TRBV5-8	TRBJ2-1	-	TGTGCCAGCAGCCTCGGGACTAGTGGCTACAATGAGCAGTTCTTC	CASSLGTSGYNEQFF
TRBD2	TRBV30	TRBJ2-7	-	TGTGCCTGGAGCCCGGGACTAGCGATCGACGAGCAGTACTTC	CAWSPGLAIDEQYF
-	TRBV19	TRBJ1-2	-	TGTGCCAGTAGTCCTCGGGGGAACGGAGGGAGCTACACCTTC	CASSPRGNGGSYTF
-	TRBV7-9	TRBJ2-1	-	TGTGCCAGCAGCTTAGTGTCAGGGTCTCTAGTCAATGAGCAGTTCTTC	CASSLVSGSLVNEQFF
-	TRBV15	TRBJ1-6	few	TGTGCCACCAGCAGAGGGGGGGGTGGTTCACCCCTCCACTTT	CATSRGGGGSPLHF